The rows below give T cell receptor beta chains drawn from one sample of a study of vaccination and CD4 T cells after COVID-19. Each CDR3 protein is one row after TCRdb ran MiXCR on the PCR reads. The data contain about 20,000 distinct CDR3 sequences, about 23% of them seen just once; the ten biggest clones take up almost 8%. These TCRs' antigens remain unknown. Sequences were obtained from cultured CD4+ T cells from blood. The receptors were gathered from a human donor with COVID-19. The CDR3 runs from the conserved cysteine through the conserved F or W. A D gene is named only where the DNA matches it firmly. Not all rows give a size; the values are once, few, many and, for expanded clones, a class.

>NA|15|TRBV7-6|TRBJ1-2|NA
CASSLVPRAHGGYTF
TGTGCCAGCAGCTTAGTCCCCAGGGCCCATGGGGGCTACACCTTC
>NA|12|TRBV20-1|TRBJ2-7|few
CSARDFLYEQYF
TGCAGTGCTAGAGATTTCCTCTACGAGCAGTACTTC
>TRBD1|15|TRBV19|TRBJ1-2|few
CASSIDTPGQRGYTF
TGTGCCAGTAGTATAGATACGCCGGGACAGAGAGGCTACACCTTC
>NA|16|TRBV4-3|TRBJ2-6|NA
CASSPGENSGANVLTF
TGCGCCAGCAGCCCTGGGGAAAACTCTGGGGCCAACGTCCTGACTTTC
>NA|11|TRBV19|TRBJ2-3|NA
CASSIGDTQYF
TGTGCCAGTAGTATCGGAGATACGCAGTATTTT
>NA|15|TRBV19|TRBJ2-4|NA
CASSTLQGPRNIQYF
TGTGCCAGTAGCACCCTACAGGGCCCTCGAAACATTCAGTACTTC
>NA|16|TRBV6-5|TRBJ2-3|NA
CASSYGTCGYTDTQYF
TGTGCCAGCAGTTACGGGACTTGCGGATACACAGATACGCAGTATTTT
>TRBD1|15|TRBV27|TRBJ1-2|NA
CASSSGGAVGNGYTF
TGTGCCAGCAGTTCAGGGGGCGCCGTTGGGAATGGCTACACCTTC
>TRBD2|15|TRBV18|TRBJ2-2|few
CASSQKAGDTGELFF
TGTGCCAGCTCACAAAAAGCGGGGGACACCGGGGAGCTGTTTTTT
>TRBD2|16|TRBV10-3|TRBJ2-1|few
CAIRDGLAGGNNEQFF
TGTGCCATCAGGGACGGACTAGCGGGGGGGAACAATGAGCAGTTCTTC
>NA|14|TRBV12-3/TRBV12-4|TRBJ1-5|NA
CASSFMGVGQPQHF
TGTGCCAGCAGTTTCATGGGGGTCGGACAGCCCCAGCATTTT
>TRBD1|15|TRBV15|TRBJ2-1|few
CATSRTGTGLNEQFF
TGTGCCACCAGCAGAACCGGGACAGGGCTCAATGAGCAGTTCTTC
>NA|15|TRBV29-1|TRBJ2-1|few
CSVVLGGKPYNEQFF
TGCAGCGTTGTCTTAGGAGGTAAGCCCTACAATGAGCAGTTCTTC
>NA|17|TRBV12-3/TRBV12-4|TRBJ1-1|few
CASSLPHGGGSNTEAFF
TGTGCCAGCAGTTTGCCCCACGGAGGGGGGTCGAACACTGAAGCTTTCTTT
>TRBD1|13|TRBV2|TRBJ2-1|NA
CASRDTGDNEQFF
TGTGCCAGCAGGGATACAGGGGACAATGAGCAGTTCTTC
>TRBD2|20|TRBV11-3|TRBJ2-3|NA
CASSVAGFGMAGGGTDTQYF
TGTGCCAGCAGCGTAGCCGGTTTTGGGATGGCGGGGGGGGGCACAGATACGCAGTATTTT
>NA|14|TRBV7-9|TRBJ1-2|medium-sized
CASSKGTGNYGYTF
TGTGCCAGCAGCAAAGGGACGGGAAACTATGGCTACACCTTC